These 13 T cell receptor beta chains came from one sample sequenced in a study of shared clonotypes between healthy human individuals. Profiled with immunoSEQ multiplex PCR; TCRdb holds only in-frame clones, not every one. Of under 1 million clones listed, roughly 96% were seen once; the top ten hold around 0.25%. Terminally differentiated effector memory CD45RA+ cells were excluded by CCR7 positive selection of CD45RO-negative cells. Source material: naive CD8+ T cells sorted from blood. The source of these receptors is a man between 25 and 39 years old in good health.

The chain is built from TRBV7-6 and TRBJ2-1, with D unclear. V was pared by 4 bases and J by 0 bases, with 10 bases between. The CDR3 contains 15 residues. Germline loops: CDR1 SGHVS, CDR2 FNYEAQ. In DNA, the CDR3 is TGTGCCAGCAGCTACTCGCGTAGCTCCTACAATGAGCAGTTCTTC. Amino acids: CASSYSRSSYNEQFF.

This chain connects TRBV29-1 to TRBJ2-3; 8 nucleotides line up with TRBD1. There are 15 residues in the CDR3. CDR1 and CDR2 from the germline V gene are SQVTM and ANQGSEA. The V and J ends lost 5 bases and 4 bases, in that order; junction bases with no gene match: 11. This CDR3 reads CSVFAGQGFADTQYF. CDR3 in DNA: TGCAGCGTTTTTGCTGGACAGGGTTTCGCAGATACGCAGTATTTT.

The chain uses TRBV11-2 and TRBJ2-2, with 9 bases matching TRBD2. Germline values: CDR1 SGHAT, CDR2 FQNNGV. With V trimmed by 6 bases and J by 5 bases, 13 bases remained unmatched. The CDR3 is made up of 17 amino acids. CDR3 sequence (DNA): TGTGCCAGCAGACCCCCGGTGGCGGGAGGGGAAACCGGGGAGCTGTTTTTT. Translation gives CASRPPVAGGETGELFF.

V usage is TRBV6-4 and J usage is TRBJ2-5; D uncertain. V gave up 0 bases and J gave up 1 base, with 12 bases separating them. Germline-derived CDR1 and CDR2 are MRHNA and SNTAGT. The CDR3 has 16 residues. CDR3 amino acids: CASSDSWGTGQETQYF. The CDR3 bases are TGTGCCAGCAGTGACTCCTGGGGAACGGGCCAAGAGACCCAGTACTTC.

J is TRBJ2-5 and V is TRBV7-9, with D possibly TRBD1 on 7 matching bases. V was cut by 7 bases and J by 5 bases, with 23 bases left in between. Germline CDR1 reads SEHNR; CDR2 reads FQNEAQ (reference sequence). The CDR3 is made up of 16 amino acids. The CDR3 nucleotides read TGTGCCAGCAACGTCCAGGGGGGCAGTTCGTGGGAGACCCAGTACTTC. This encodes CASNVQGGSSWETQYF.

The chain uses TRBV7-2 and TRBJ1-2, with 8 bases aligning to TRBD1. Germline CDR1 SGHTA, CDR2 FQGNSA. This CDR3 region has 16 residues. J gave up 4 bases and V 5 bases, and 12 bases lay outside the gene matches. The CDR3 spells CASSPSTGGGSYGYTF. The DNA for the CDR3 is TGTGCCAGCAGCCCCTCCACAGGGGGTGGTTCCTATGGCTACACCTTC.

The chain combines TRBV7-2 with TRBJ2-1; unclear D gene. The CDR3 has 14 residues. CDR1 SGHTA and CDR2 FQGNSA come from the germline V gene. V was cut by 1 base and J by 4 bases, with 8 bases left in between. CDR3 in amino acids: CASSLERLYNEQFF. The CDR3 coding sequence is TGTGCCAGCAGCTTAGAACGGCTATACAATGAGCAGTTCTTC.

The V and J genes are TRBV10-2 and TRBJ2-7; D is undetermined. From germline, CDR1 is WSHSY and CDR2 SAAADI. This CDR3 region has 12 residues. Trimming shortened V by 2 bases and J by 4 bases, and 6 bases separated the two germline ends. The CDR3 bases are TGCGCCAGCAGTGAGGTTAGATACGAGCAGTACTTC. It codes for CASSEVRYEQYF.

The rearrangement links TRBV7-2 to TRBJ2-1; TRBD1 is a possible D gene (5 bases). The CDR3 contains 16 residues. Per germline, CDR1 SGHTA and CDR2 FQGNSA. V lost 5 bases and J lost 9, with 23 bases in between. In nucleotides, the CDR3 is TGTGCCAGCAGCAACCCGACAGACGGCTGGAAGCCTGAGCAGTTCTTC. This codes for CASSNPTDGWKPEQFF.

The gene calls are TRBV9 and TRBJ2-6; TRBD1 matches at 8 bases. The CDR3 spans 17 residues. The germline CDR1 and CDR2 sequences are SGDLS and YYNGEE. J gave up 0 bases and V 4 bases, and 6 bases lay outside the gene matches. The CDR3 nucleotides are TGTGCCAGCAGCTATGGGACAGGTCGCTCTGGGGCCAACGTCCTGACTTTC. Translation: CASSYGTGRSGANVLTF.

The V and J genes are TRBV27 and TRBJ2-7; a weak D match, TRBD1 (6 bases). The CDR3 spans 15 residues. The germline V gene has CDR1 MNHEY and CDR2 SMNVEV (reference sequence). V shed 0 bases and J shed 1 base, with 10 bases lying between them. The CDR3 loop is CASSLSAQGSYEQYF. In DNA, the CDR3 is TGTGCCAGCAGTTTATCGGCACAGGGATCCTACGAGCAGTACTTC.

The V and J genes are TRBV21-1 and TRBJ1-5; the DNA was not used to check the table's D call, TRBD1. TRBV21-1 is tagged as a pseudogene. This CDR3 is built from 15 residues. The CDR3 DNA is TGTGCCAGCAGCTCCCGACAGTATAGCAATCAGCCCCAGCATTTT. Encoded protein: CASSSRQYSNQPQHF.

The V gene is TRBV11-2, the J gene TRBJ2-3, with TRBD1 as a possible D gene (5 bases). V gave up 10 bases and J gave up 0 bases, with 8 bases separating them. CDR3 length equals 12 residues. Germline CDR1 SGHAT, CDR2 FQNNGV. CDR3 loop: CANDSSTDTQYF. CDR3 DNA sequence: TGTGCCAACGACAGCAGCACAGATACGCAGTATTTT.